The sequence of this TCR beta chain was determined in a study of regulatory T cells in long-lasting Graves disease. Study results and limitations: In persistent patients, shared public clonotypes (under 3,000) outnumbered those in new patients (about 1,000).

The CDR3 is 14 amino acids. Germline CDR1 reads MNHEY; CDR2 reads SVGAGI. With 0 bases removed from V and 1 base from J, the gap between germline ends came to 6 bases. This clonotype has a handful of counts. Its antigen is currently unknown. The TCR beta library used iRepertoire HTBI primers with Arm-PCR amplification of CDR3. TCRdb re-called the multiplex PCR reads through MiXCR, storing one row per CDR3 protein. The sample includes 550,000 to 650,000 distinct CDR3 sequences, about 16% of them seen just once. Time point: newly diagnosed GD, antithyroid drugs for less than 3 months. Making the TCR library involved RNA that had been extracted from PBMCs. In this cohort, patients came from an endocrinology department located in Xi'an, China. These data were likewise used in another study, on T cells in Graves' hyperthyroidism and ophthalmopathy.

Sequenced here: peripheral blood mononuclear cells (PBMCs), sampled at new diagnosis, from a patient treated with antithyroid drugs. The rearrangement joins TRBV6-5 to TRBJ2-5, with D hard to call. The sequence was obtained from a man between 18 and 29 years old with Graves disease. CDR3 in DNA: TGTGCCAGCAGTTACTCGGACCCCCAAGAGACCCAGTACTTC. This encodes CASSYSDPQETQYF.